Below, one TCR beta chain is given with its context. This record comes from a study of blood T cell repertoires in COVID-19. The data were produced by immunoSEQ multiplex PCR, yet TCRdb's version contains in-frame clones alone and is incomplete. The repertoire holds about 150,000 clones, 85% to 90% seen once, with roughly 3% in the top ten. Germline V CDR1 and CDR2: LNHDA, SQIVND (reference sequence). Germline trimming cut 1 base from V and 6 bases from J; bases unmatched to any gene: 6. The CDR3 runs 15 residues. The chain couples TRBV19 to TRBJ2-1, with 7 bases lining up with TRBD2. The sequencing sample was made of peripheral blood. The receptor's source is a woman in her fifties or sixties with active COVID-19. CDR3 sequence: CASSIAGREGNEQFF. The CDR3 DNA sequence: TGTGCCAGTAGTATAGCAGGGAGGGAGGGCAATGAGCAGTTCTTC.